Presented here are 2 T cell receptor beta chains from one specimen sequenced in a study of T cells in Graves' hyperthyroidism and ophthalmopathy. Amplification yielded TCR beta CDR3 regions, with RNA transcripts as the source. First-round RT-PCR of the TCR CDR3 relied on the HTBI primer set. In TCRdb, the multiplex PCR reads were re-called with MiXCR into one record per CDR3 protein. The data contain hundreds of thousands of distinct CDR3 sequences, 12% to 15% of them singletons. Sequenced sample: blood. These receptors all come from a woman aged 18-30 years with Graves' hyperthyroidism.

The sample holds many counts of this clonotype. The chain couples TRBV2 to TRBJ1-1, with D maybe TRBD1 (5 bases). Germline assignment: CDR1 SNHLY and CDR2 FYNNEI. The germline V and J ends were trimmed by 8 bases and 3 bases, with 10 bases remaining between them. The CDR3 extends over 12 amino acids. CDR3 sequence: CASQGSYTEAFF. The CDR3 DNA is TGTGCCAGCCAGGGTTCGTACACTGAAGCTTTCTTT.

This chain's CDR3 is CASSLTLGGSPLHF. CDR3 nucleotide sequence: TGTGCCAGCAGTTTAACCCTCGGGGGTTCACCCCTCCACTTT. The chain combines TRBV27 with TRBJ1-6; a weak D match, TRBD1 (5 bases). The CDR3 length is 14 residues. CDR1 is MNHEY, CDR2 SMNVEV, per germline (reference sequence). V dropped 2 bases and J dropped 9 bases, with 11 bases sitting between them.